This entry is about one T cell receptor (beta chain). What it binds is not known. A second PCR of about 6 to 12 cycles used a sample-barcoded 5' primer and a J-beta primer mix. The authors tagged each cDNA molecule using a template-switch adaptor with 12 random nucleotides. Every sample gave at least 3 million paired-end reads containing CDR3. Each CDR3 protein is one row after TCRdb ran MiXCR on the 5' RACE reads. The table records roughly 830,000 distinct CDR3 sequences, 62% of them present only once. The data were taken from a study of blood T cells in healthy people across ages. The CDR3 spans 11 residues. V shed 4 bases and J shed 12 bases, with 12 bases lying between them. From germline, CDR1 is LGHDT and CDR2 YNNKEL (reference sequence). Study-wide points: Unsorted PBMCs blocked a conclusive comparison of naive and antigen-experienced cells.

The sequencing input was blood. This receptor was taken from a man aged 25 to 40 in good health. The chain links TRBV3-1 to TRBJ1-1; D gene ambiguous. The CDR3 region is CASSLSGVPFF. CDR3 in DNA: TGTGCCAGCAGCCTTTCCGGGGTACCTTTCTTT.